This record looks at one TCR beta chain sequence and its context. This sequence may be a read error, since a much larger clone differs from it by one base. The CDR3 is made up of 16 amino acids. CDR1 SGHAT and CDR2 FQNNGV come from the germline V gene. Trimming stripped 7 bases from V and 0 bases from J, with 16 bases between. The sample belongs to a study of read filtering for tumor transcriptome and immune sequencing. Overall study: Revised staging placed roughly 8 patients in R-ISS I, 15 to 20 in II, about seven in III.

Molecular barcoded adaptors covering alpha/delta and beta/gamma chains were used on around 370 ng RNA. In TCRdb, the reads were re-called with MiXCR into one record per CDR3 protein. The table records 100,000 to 150,000 distinct CDR3 sequences, approximately 13% of them present only once. The sequence was collected from a donor over 35 with multiple myeloma. The chain combines TRBV11-2 with TRBJ2-1; D may be TRBD1 (7 bases). The sequenced material came from a population of CD138-negative cells sorted from bone marrow. The chain's CDR3 is CASTLRGQISYNEQFF. CDR3 sequence (DNA): TGTGCCAGCACTTTGCGGGGACAGATCTCCTACAATGAGCAGTTCTTC.